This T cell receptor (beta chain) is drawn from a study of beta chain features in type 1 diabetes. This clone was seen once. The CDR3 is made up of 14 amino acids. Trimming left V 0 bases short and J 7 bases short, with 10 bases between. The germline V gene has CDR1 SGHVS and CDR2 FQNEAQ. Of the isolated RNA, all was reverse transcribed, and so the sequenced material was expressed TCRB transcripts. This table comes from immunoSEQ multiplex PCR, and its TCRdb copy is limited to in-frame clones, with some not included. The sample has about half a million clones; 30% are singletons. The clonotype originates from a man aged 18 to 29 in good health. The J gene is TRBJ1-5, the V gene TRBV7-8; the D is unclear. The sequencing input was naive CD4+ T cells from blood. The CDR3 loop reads CASSLAIKDQPQHF. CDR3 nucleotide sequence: TGTGCCAGCAGCTTAGCAATAAAGGACCAGCCCCAGCATTTT.